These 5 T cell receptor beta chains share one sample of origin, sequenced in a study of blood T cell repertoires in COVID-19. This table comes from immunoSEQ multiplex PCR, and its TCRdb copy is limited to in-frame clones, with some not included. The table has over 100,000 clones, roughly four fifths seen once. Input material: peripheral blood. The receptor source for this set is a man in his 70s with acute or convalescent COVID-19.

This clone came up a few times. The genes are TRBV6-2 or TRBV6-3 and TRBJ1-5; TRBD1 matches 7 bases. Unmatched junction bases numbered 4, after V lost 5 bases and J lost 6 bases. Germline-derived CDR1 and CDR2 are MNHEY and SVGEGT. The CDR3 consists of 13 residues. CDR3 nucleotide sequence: TGTGCCAGCAGTCACGACAGGGTTCAGCCCCAGCATTTT. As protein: CASSHDRVQPQHF.

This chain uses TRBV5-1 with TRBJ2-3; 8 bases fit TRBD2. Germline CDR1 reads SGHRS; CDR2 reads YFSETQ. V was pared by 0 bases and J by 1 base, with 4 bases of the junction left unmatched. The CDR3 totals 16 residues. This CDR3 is CASSLVGAGGTDTQYF. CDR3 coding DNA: TGCGCCAGCAGCTTGGTGGGAGCGGGGGGCACAGATACGCAGTATTTT.

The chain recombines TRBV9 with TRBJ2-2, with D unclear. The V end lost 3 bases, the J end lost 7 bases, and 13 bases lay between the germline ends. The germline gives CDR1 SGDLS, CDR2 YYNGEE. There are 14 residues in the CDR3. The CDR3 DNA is TGTGCCAGCAGCGATAGACATATGGGCGGGGAGCTGTTTTTT. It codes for CASSDRHMGGELFF.

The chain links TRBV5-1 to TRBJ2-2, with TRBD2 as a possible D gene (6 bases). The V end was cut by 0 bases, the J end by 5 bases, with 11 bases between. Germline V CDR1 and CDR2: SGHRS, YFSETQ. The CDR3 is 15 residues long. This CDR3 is CASSLEGLKTGELFF. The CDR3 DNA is TGCGCCAGCAGCTTGGAGGGACTTAAAACCGGGGAGCTGTTTTTT.

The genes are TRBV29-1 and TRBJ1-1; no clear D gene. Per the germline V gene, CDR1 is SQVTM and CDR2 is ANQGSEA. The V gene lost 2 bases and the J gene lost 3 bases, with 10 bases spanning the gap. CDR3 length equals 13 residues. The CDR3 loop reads CSVEPPGDTEAFF. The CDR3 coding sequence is TGCAGCGTTGAACCCCCCGGGGACACTGAAGCTTTCTTT.